The clone carrying this TCR beta chain was observed a few times. The sample is drawn from a study of blood T cell repertoires in COVID-19. Original processing notes: Estimation of nucleated cell counts relied on the amplification of reference gene primers. Clones were sequenced by immunoSEQ multiplex PCR, and TCRdb holds only the in-frame ones, with some missing. The DNA was the basis for D and trimming; V, J and clone size are from that table. The sample lists approximately 98,000 clones, about 85% occurring once. The germline V and J ends were trimmed by 1 base and 2 bases, with 5 bases remaining between them. The CDR3 covers 14 residues. CDR1 and CDR2 from the germline V gene are SEHNR and FQNEAQ (reference sequence).

What was sequenced was peripheral blood. The rearrangement joins TRBV7-9 to TRBJ1-4; no firm D call. The receptor was isolated from a woman aged 65 to 85 with acute or convalescent COVID-19. The CDR3 is CASSLVQTNEKLFF. The CDR3 bases are TGTGCCAGCAGCTTAGTACAGACTAATGAAAAACTGTTTTTT.